This TCR beta chain was recovered during a study of cytomegalovirus exposure and HLA in healthy donors. 13 Jbeta primers and 60 Vbeta primers were used for the PCR. Repertoires were generated with immunoSEQ multiplex PCR, while TCRdb's copy carries only in-frame clones and drops some. The data show 200,000 to 250,000 clones, roughly 70% seen once. V was clipped by 5 bases and J by 1 base, with 11 bases between them. The CDR3 totals 14 residues. Germline V gene data show CDR1 as LNHDA and CDR2 as SQIVND (reference sequence). Sequenced input: PBMCs. The TCR was taken from a man aged 40-49 years in good health and CMV-seropositive. The chain couples TRBV19 to TRBJ1-1; D ambiguous. As DNA, the CDR3 is TGTGCCAGTAGTGCCGGTGGTGGGAACACTGAAGCTTTCTTT. Its translation is CASSAGGGNTEAFF.